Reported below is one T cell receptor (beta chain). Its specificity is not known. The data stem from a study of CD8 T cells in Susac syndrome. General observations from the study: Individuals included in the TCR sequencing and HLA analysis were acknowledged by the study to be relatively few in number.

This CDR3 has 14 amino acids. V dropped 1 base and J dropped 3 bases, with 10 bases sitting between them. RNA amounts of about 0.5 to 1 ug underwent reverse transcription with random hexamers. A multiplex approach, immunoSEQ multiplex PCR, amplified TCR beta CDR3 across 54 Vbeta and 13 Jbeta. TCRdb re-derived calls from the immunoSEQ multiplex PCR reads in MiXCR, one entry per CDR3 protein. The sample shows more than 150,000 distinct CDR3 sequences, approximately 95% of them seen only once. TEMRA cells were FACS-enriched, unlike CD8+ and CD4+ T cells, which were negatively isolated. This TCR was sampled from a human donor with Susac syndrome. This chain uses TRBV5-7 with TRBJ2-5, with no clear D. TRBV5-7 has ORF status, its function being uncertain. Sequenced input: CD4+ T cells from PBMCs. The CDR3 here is CASSLQSAEETQYF. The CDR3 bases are TGTGCCAGCAGCTTGCAATCGGCCGAAGAGACCCAGTACTTC.